This T cell receptor beta chain came from a study of regulatory T cells in long-lasting Graves disease. Time point denoted: newly diagnosed GD, antithyroid drugs for less than 3 months. Extracted PBMC RNA gave rise to the TCR library. Graves' disease diagnosis relied on American Thyroid Association guidelines. The study's findings and limits: Exclusively peripheral blood, rather than thyroid tissue, was studied. Less diverse TCR repertoires were seen in persistent Graves' patients than in newly diagnosed ones.

V was cut by 4 bases and J by 4 bases, with 11 bases left in between. Germline CDR1 reads LGHDT; CDR2 reads YNNKEL (reference sequence). This CDR3 spans 13 amino acids. In building TCR beta libraries, iRepertoire HTBI primers were used together with Arm-PCR of CDR3 regions. Via MiXCR, TCRdb re-called the multiplex PCR reads, giving one row per CDR3 protein. The sample includes about 450,000 distinct CDR3 sequences, about 17% seen only once; the top ten take about 10%. This clonotype was recorded many times. The antigen is unknown. The same sample was also studied in work on T cells in Graves' hyperthyroidism and ophthalmopathy.

Sequencing used peripheral blood mononuclear cells (PBMCs), obtained at new diagnosis, from a patient treated with antithyroid drugs. The TCR comes from a woman in her 30s with Graves disease. The V call is TRBV3-1, the J call TRBJ2-7; D is tentatively TRBD1 or TRBD2 (5 bases each). This CDR3 is CASSRKRGYEQYF. CDR3 DNA sequence: TGTGCCAGCAGCCGAAAGAGGGGTTACGAGCAGTACTTC.